These 25 T cell receptor beta chains originate from one sample sequenced in a study of T cell responses to AZD1222 COVID-19 vaccine. The method was immunoSEQ multiplex PCR; TCRdb's version includes in-frame clones alone and lacks a portion of them. The data show about 150,000 clones, with about 86% seen just once and about 4.8% held by the top ten. The material sequenced was peripheral blood, taken 28 days after the second AZD1222 dose. The receptors shown here come from an adult who received the AZD1222 COVID-19 vaccine.

This clone has just a few counts. The chain recombines TRBV11-2 with TRBJ1-1, with D possibly TRBD1 on 5 matching bases. This CDR3 has 15 amino acids. V lost 1 base and J lost 6, with 15 bases in between. The germline gives CDR1 SGHAT, CDR2 FQNNGV. The CDR3 DNA follows: TGTGCCAGCAGCTTAGGGGTCGGGGCCAGCTCTGAAGCTTTCTTT. It is translated as CASSLGVGASSEAFF.

The chain combines TRBV25-1 with TRBJ1-2, with 10 bases that match TRBD1. The CDR3 extends over 14 amino acids. With 3 bases clipped from V and 7 bases from J, the junction kept 5 bases outside the gene matches. In germline, CDR1 is MGHDK, CDR2 SYGVNS. CDR3 DNA: TGTGCCAGCAGTGATCGGACAGGGGGAGGTGGCTACACCTTC. Amino acid sequence: CASSDRTGGGGYTF.

This clone has a single count. V is TRBV6-5 and J is TRBJ2-2, with D possibly called TRBD1 or TRBD2 (5 bases each). V lost 5 bases, J lost 7 bases, and 11 bases lay in between. This CDR3 is 13 amino acids long. Germline CDR1 MNHEY, CDR2 SVGAGI. The CDR3 bases are TGTGCCAGCAGTCACCGGGACCTCGGGGAGCTGTTTTTT. It yields the protein CASSHRDLGELFF.

This chain connects TRBV10-1 to TRBJ2-1, with 10 nucleotides matching TRBD2. J lost 6 bases, V lost 3 bases, and 8 bases had no gene match. CDR1 is WNHNN, CDR2 SYGVQD, per germline (reference sequence). There are 16 residues in the CDR3. In DNA, the CDR3 is TGCGCCAGCAGTGAAGCCAGCGGGGGGGGTAGCAATGAGCAGTTCTTC. It yields the protein CASSEASGGGSNEQFF.

The CDR3 sequence: CATIKGGWRTQQYF. The CDR3 nucleotides read TGTGCGACGATCAAAGGGGGATGGAGGACGCAGCAGTATTTT. The rearrangement links TRBV28 to TRBJ2-3; D possibly corresponds to TRBD1 (6 bases). Per germline, CDR1 MDHEN and CDR2 SYDVKM. This CDR3 has 14 amino acids.

V usage is TRBV4-2 and J usage is TRBJ1-5; no definite D call. CDR1 is LGHNA and CDR2 is YNFKEQ in the germline V gene. Trimming pared 2 bases from V and 0 bases from J, leaving 8 bases between. The length of the CDR3 is 15 residues. The CDR3 DNA follows: TGTGCCAGCAGCCAACTATTATATAGCAATCAGCCCCAGCATTTT. Encoded protein: CASSQLLYSNQPQHF.

V and J are TRBV5-1 and TRBJ1-6; D is undetermined. V was clipped by 0 bases and J by 5 bases, with 6 bases between them. CDR1 and CDR2 (germline): SGHRS, YFSETQ. The CDR3 spans 14 residues. The CDR3 sequence: CASSLGRNNSPLHF. CDR3 bases: TGCGCCAGCAGCTTGGGACGGAATAATTCACCCCTCCACTTT.

CDR3 amino acids: CASSFAGSYEQYF. The CDR3 DNA follows: TGTGCCAGCAGCTTCGCGGGCTCCTACGAGCAGTACTTC. The chain employs TRBV7-6 and TRBJ2-7, with a weak D call TRBD2 (5 bases). Germline lookup yields CDR1 SGHVS and CDR2 FNYEAQ. The CDR3 consists of 13 residues. V was shortened by 3 bases and J by 0 bases, with 6 bases between the two germline ends.

This chain connects TRBV28 to TRBJ1-2; no definite D call. Germline V gene data show CDR1 as MDHEN and CDR2 as SYDVKM. V lost 6 bases and J 6 bases, leaving 11 bases between the germline ends. The CDR3 covers 12 residues. The CDR3 nucleotides are TGTGCCAGCAGCCTACAGAGACATGGCTACACCTTC. Translation gives CASSLQRHGYTF.

This sequence joins TRBV19 and TRBJ2-1; TRBD2 matches 13 bases. V dropped 5 bases and J dropped 0; count of bases not matched to a gene: 10. Germline CDR1 reads LNHDA; CDR2 reads SQIVND (reference sequence). The CDR3 length is 19 residues. The chain's CDR3 is CASSRLAGGLTSSYNEQFF. The CDR3 DNA reads TGTGCCAGTAGTCGACTAGCGGGAGGACTAACGAGCTCCTACAATGAGCAGTTCTTC.

The V and J genes are TRBV28 and TRBJ2-7; D is undetermined. Between the trimmed V and J ends, which lost 6 bases and 0 bases, there was a span of 15 bases. CDR3 length: 15 amino acids. Germline CDR1 is MDHEN and CDR2 is SYDVKM. The CDR3 nucleotides read TGTGCCAGCAGCCAGACCTCCCTAAGCTCCTACGAGCAGTACTTC. Its protein product is CASSQTSLSSYEQYF.

This clone was observed a single time. The rearrangement links TRBV19 to TRBJ1-5; unclear D gene. V shed 2 bases and J shed 0 bases, with 11 bases lying between them. This CDR3 has 16 amino acids. Germline loops: CDR1 LNHDA, CDR2 SQIVND (reference sequence). CDR3 sequence: CASSINFFSSNQPQHF. In nucleotides, the CDR3 is TGTGCCAGTAGTATAAATTTTTTCAGTAGCAATCAGCCCCAGCATTTT.

This chain joins TRBV4-2 and TRBJ2-7; no definite D call. The CDR3 runs to 16 residues. The germline V gene has CDR1 LGHNA and CDR2 YNFKEQ. Trimming removed 4 bases at V and 4 bases at J, with 20 bases between. CDR3 coding DNA: TGTGCCAGCAGCCCTAGAGACACTCAAACTCAATACGAGCAGTACTTC. Its translation is CASSPRDTQTQYEQYF.

This chain connects TRBV18 to TRBJ2-3; 10 bases match TRBD2. This CDR3 has 18 residues. Per germline, CDR1 KGHSH and CDR2 LQKENI. V was clipped by 4 bases and J by 1 base; unmatched bases: 11. CDR3 DNA: TGTGCCAGCTCACGTTTGACAGCGGGGGGGTCTGGCACAGATACGCAGTATTTT. The encoded protein is CASSRLTAGGSGTDTQYF.

Written as DNA, the CDR3 is TGTGCCACCAGTGAGATAAACACAGATACGCAGTATTTT. This gives the protein CATSEINTDTQYF. The rearrangement uses TRBV24-1 and TRBJ2-3; D gene unclear. V lost 4 bases and J 2 bases, leaving 6 bases between the germline ends. Germline V gene sequence: CDR1 KGHDR, CDR2 SFDVKD. CDR3 length: 13 amino acids.

This chain links TRBV6-1 with TRBJ1-2; weak D call: TRBD1 (5 bases). The CDR3 contains 13 residues. Germline values: CDR1 MNHNS, CDR2 SASEGT. V shed 1 base and J shed 3 bases, with 6 bases lying between them. This CDR3 is CASSEGGHYGYTF. The CDR3 coding sequence is TGTGCCAGCAGTGAAGGGGGACACTATGGCTACACCTTC.

The J gene is TRBJ2-2, the V gene TRBV2, with D maybe TRBD1 (5 bases). This CDR3 is 14 amino acids long. Germline V CDR1 and CDR2: SNHLY, FYNNEI. V was clipped by 2 bases and J by 7 bases, with 11 bases between them. CDR3 in amino acids: CASSEWGLGGELFF. CDR3 bases: TGTGCCAGCAGTGAATGGGGCTTGGGCGGGGAGCTGTTTTTT.

In its sample, this clone was seen once. J is TRBJ1-2 and V is TRBV6-6; D is perhaps TRBD1 (5 bases). The germline V and J ends were trimmed by 7 bases and 4 bases, with 16 bases remaining between them. Germline assignment: CDR1 MNHNY and CDR2 SVGAGI (reference sequence). The CDR3 has 14 residues. CDR3 sequence (DNA): TGTGCCAGCACTCAGGGACTTGACCTCTATGGCTACACCTTC. The encoded protein is CASTQGLDLYGYTF.

The chain's CDR3 is CASSPSGVGYNEQFF. The CDR3 coding sequence is TGTGCCAGTAGTCCCTCAGGGGTTGGATACAATGAGCAGTTCTTC. The V call is TRBV19, the J call TRBJ2-1; D might be TRBD1 (6 bases). The CDR3 loop spans 15 amino acids. Germline V gene sequence: CDR1 LNHDA, CDR2 SQIVND (reference sequence). V shed 5 bases and J shed 4 bases, with 15 bases lying between them.

This clone is a singleton in its sample. Other nucleotide sequences from this sample produce the same CDR3. This chain's CDR3 is CASSLGAEAFF. The CDR3 bases are TGTGCCAGCAGTTTAGGGGCTGAAGCTTTCTTT. V and J are TRBV27 and TRBJ1-1; no firm D call. The CDR3 extends over 11 amino acids. Germline CDR1 reads MNHEY; CDR2 reads SMNVEV (reference sequence). V was cut by 2 bases and J by 6 bases, with 4 bases left in between.

V gene TRBV30 combines with J gene TRBJ1-5, with D perhaps matching TRBD1 (5 bases). Germline V gene sequence: CDR1 GTSNPN, CDR2 SVGIG (reference sequence). The CDR3 covers 15 residues. V lost 4 bases and J lost 0, with 13 bases in between. CDR3: CAWNRGANSNQPQHF. CDR3 nucleotides: TGTGCCTGGAACAGAGGGGCTAATAGCAATCAGCCCCAGCATTTT.

V and J are TRBV10-3 and TRBJ1-6, with D unresolved. The V gene's germline CDR1 is ENHRY and CDR2 SYGVKD. With 2 bases removed from V and 5 bases from J, the gap between germline ends came to 10 bases. The CDR3 is 15 amino acids. Here the CDR3 DNA reads TGTGCCATCAGTGAGCGGGCGGAGAATAATTCACCCCTCCACTTT. Protein: CAISERAENNSPLHF.

This chain links TRBV5-6 with TRBJ1-1; D is unresolved. There are 14 residues in the CDR3. CDR1 SGHDT and CDR2 YYEEEE come from the germline V gene. The V and J ends lost 0 bases and 5 bases respectively, with 11 bases between them. CDR3: CASSLDRGKTEAFF. Written as DNA, the CDR3 is TGTGCCAGCAGCTTGGACAGAGGGAAAACTGAAGCTTTCTTT.

The chain links TRBV20-1 to TRBJ2-2; tentative D call: TRBD2 (5 bases). Per the germline V gene, CDR1 is DFQATT and CDR2 is SNEGSKA (reference sequence). V dropped 3 bases and J dropped 1 base, with 9 bases sitting between them. This CDR3 is built from 14 residues. As DNA, the CDR3 is TGCAGTGCTAGTCGACGGGAGAACACCGGGGAGCTGTTTTTT. The encoded protein is CSASRRENTGELFF.

The chain employs TRBV7-9 and TRBJ2-2; 8 bases are shared with TRBD1. Trimming cost V 6 bases and J 7 bases; bases outside gene matches: 7. Germline CDR1 reads SEHNR; CDR2 reads FQNEAQ (reference sequence). CDR3 size: 14 residues. CDR3 region: CASSPGQGLGELFF. The CDR3 bases are TGTGCCAGCAGTCCAGGACAGGGCCTCGGGGAGCTGTTTTTT. Combining the CDR3 with reference TRBV7-9 and TRBJ2-2 gives the whole variable domain DTGVSQNPRHKITKRGQNVTFRCDPISEHNRLYWYRQTLGQGPEFLTYFQNEAQLEKSRLLSDRFSAERPKGSFSTLEIQRTEQGDSAMYLCASSPGQGLGELFFGEGSRLTVL.